Listed below are T cell receptor beta chains from one sample, sequenced in a study of T cell responses to AZD1222 COVID-19 vaccine. This table comes from immunoSEQ multiplex PCR, and its TCRdb copy is limited to in-frame clones, with some not included. The table has under 140,000 clones, approximately 90% seen once. The material sequenced was peripheral blood, taken on day 0 of AZD1222 vaccination. The source is an adult in good health. CDR3s include the opening cysteine and the closing phenylalanine or tryptophan. A D gene is named only where the DNA matches it firmly.

v_gene,d_gene,CDR3aa
TRBV6-5,NA,CASSRKGGAQPQHF
TRBV5-1,TRBD1,CASRGQGVTDTQYF
TRBV18,TRBD1,CASSRDRVQETQYF
TRBV19,TRBD1,CASSMLGQSLSPLHF
TRBV20-1,TRBD1,CSAVTGLGYTF
TRBV19,TRBD1,CASSMTGGAMIEQFF
TRBV19,TRBD1,CASTTGPYNSPLHF
TRBV25-1,NA,CASSETGGRAGNTIYF
TRBV19,NA,CASSLTANQPQHF
TRBV9,NA,CASSVQTNTGELFF
TRBV18,TRBD1,CASSADRGRNQPQHF
TRBV24-1,NA,CATSDSRALGLTDTQYF
TRBV30,TRBD1,CAWSVIGTGNGYTF
TRBV19,TRBD1,CASSGTGGRQPQHF
TRBV5-1,TRBD1,CASSTATGEETQYF
TRBV7-8,NA,CASSLAGAPGQDEQYF
TRBV24-1,NA,CATSVGQKSGYTF
TRBV2,NA,CASSVGRISNTEAFF
TRBV7-9,NA,CASSLGGKRVTEAFF
TRBV6-5,NA,CASSSGGLNTEAFF
TRBV3-1/TRBV3-2,TRBD1,CASSLGQRLYGYTF
TRBV6-1,NA,CASSEYPGYGYTF
TRBV5-1,TRBD1,CASSGTVNTEAFF
TRBV3-1/TRBV3-2,TRBD2,CASSQGFRMAGARDEQFF
TRBV2,NA,CASTGPQRSEKLFF